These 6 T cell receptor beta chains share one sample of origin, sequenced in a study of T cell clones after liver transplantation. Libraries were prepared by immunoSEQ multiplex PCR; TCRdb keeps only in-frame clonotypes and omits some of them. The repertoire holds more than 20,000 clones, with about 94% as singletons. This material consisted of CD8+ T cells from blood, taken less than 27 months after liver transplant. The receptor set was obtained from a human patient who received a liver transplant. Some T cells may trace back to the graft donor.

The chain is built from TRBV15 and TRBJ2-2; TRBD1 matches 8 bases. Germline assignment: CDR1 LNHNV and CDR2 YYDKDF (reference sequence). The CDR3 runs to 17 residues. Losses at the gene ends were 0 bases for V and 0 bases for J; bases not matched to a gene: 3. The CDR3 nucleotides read TGTGCCACCAGCAGAGACCGGGGACAGGCGAACACCGGGGAGCTGTTTTTT. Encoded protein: CATSRDRGQANTGELFF.

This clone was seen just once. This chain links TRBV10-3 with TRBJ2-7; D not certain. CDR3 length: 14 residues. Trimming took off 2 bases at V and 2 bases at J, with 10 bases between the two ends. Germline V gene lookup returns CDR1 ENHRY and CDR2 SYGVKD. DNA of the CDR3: TGTGCCATCAGTGAGGGTGGGTGGGCCTACGAGCAGTACTTC. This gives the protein CAISEGGWAYEQYF.

This CDR3 is CASSLSGVGVYEQYF. The CDR3 bases are TGTGCCAGCAGCCTTTCTGGGGTAGGGGTCTACGAGCAGTACTTC. This chain joins TRBV7-9 and TRBJ2-7; weak D call: TRBD1 (5 bases). The CDR3 runs 15 residues. Trimming took off 5 bases at V and 3 bases at J, with 17 bases between the two ends. Per the germline V gene, CDR1 is SEHNR and CDR2 is FQNEAQ (reference sequence). Full variable domain (missing parts from reference TRBV7-9 and TRBJ2-7): DTGVSQNPRHKITKRGQNVTFRCDPISEHNRLYWYRQTLGQGPEFLTYFQNEAQLEKSRLLSDRFSAERPKGSFSTLEIQRTEQGDSAMYLCASSLSGVGVYEQYFGPGTRLTVT.

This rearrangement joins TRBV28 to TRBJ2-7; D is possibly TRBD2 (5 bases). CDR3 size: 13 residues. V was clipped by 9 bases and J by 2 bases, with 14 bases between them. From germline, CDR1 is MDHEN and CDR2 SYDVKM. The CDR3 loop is CASPSGRAYEQYF. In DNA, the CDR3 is TGTGCCAGTCCCAGTGGGAGAGCCTACGAGCAGTACTTC.

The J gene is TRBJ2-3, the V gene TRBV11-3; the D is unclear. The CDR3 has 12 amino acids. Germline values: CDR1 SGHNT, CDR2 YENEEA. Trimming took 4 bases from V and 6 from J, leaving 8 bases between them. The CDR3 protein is CASSYSEDTQYF. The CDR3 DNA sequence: TGTGCCAGCAGCTACTCGGAGGATACGCAGTATTTT.

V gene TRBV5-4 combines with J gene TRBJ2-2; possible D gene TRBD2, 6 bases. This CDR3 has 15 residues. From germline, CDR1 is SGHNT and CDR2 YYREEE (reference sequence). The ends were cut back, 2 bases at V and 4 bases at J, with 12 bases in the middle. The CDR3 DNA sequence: TGTGCCAGCAGCTTCGGGGCGGGGAGCACCGGGGAGCTGTTTTTT. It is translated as CASSFGAGSTGELFF.